The T cell receptor beta chain under discussion was sequenced for a study of shared clonotypes between healthy human individuals (dated by TCRdb to the early 2020s). Background on the whole study: The cohort included three men and a couple of women between 18 and 49 years of age. Per donor, three plates each were used for CD4 naive and CD4 memory, two for CD8 naive, and one for CD8 memory. Blood TCR repertoires of five healthy adults were deeply sequenced to estimate repertoire size and the extent of clonotype sharing between individuals. Different laboratories and diverse techniques were used to prepare libraries and sequence TCR repertoires, to increase sequencing depth and limit assay-specific biases. Per donor, leukapheresis produced somewhere between about 0.9 and 9.5 billion PBMCs.

Donors were healthy HIV-negative adults with no recently reported acute infections or vaccinations. Every donor was a Caucasian adult residing in Nashville, Tennessee, USA. CD4+ T cells were enriched by magnetic negative selection; naive cells were then positively selected on CD45RA, and the negative fraction formed the memory subset. Blood was obtained by leukapheresis, after which PBMCs were separated by Ficoll-Histopaque density gradient centrifugation and cryopreserved in liquid nitrogen vapor phase. Analytical flow cytometry was used to check the purity and quantity of every magnetically sorted T cell population. Genomic DNA was isolated from each sorted fraction and quantified by UV absorbance on a Nanodrop 2000c. As regards this clone: Its recognized antigen is unknown. Within one base of it there is no much larger clone, and no base qualities were kept. The sample carries other DNA sequences with the same CDR3.

Using the deep immunoSEQ assay, multiplex PCR amplified TCR CDR3 regions from genomic DNA. Genomic DNA extracted from each cell subset was distributed evenly over all wells of several immunoSEQ 96-well plates, and each plate served as one replicate. Each replicate PCR for sorted subsets received 150 to 250 ng genomic DNA, equal to tens of thousands of T cell genomes. Purified libraries were measured with a Qubit 3.0 fluorometer, size-checked on a Bioanalyzer 2100, and measured again with the KAPA Library Quantification kit. Every immunoSEQ 96-well plate was sequenced on a separate single-read 150-cycle Illumina NextSeq 550 flow cell. Under the source paper's analysis protocol: The immunoSEQ output contained only junctional sequences without quality scores, so filtering could not match that applied to full-length reads. To assign V/J genes and CDR3, sequences were annotated using PyIR, a Python wrapper for IgBLAST v1.9, with IMGT germline references. Any read was removed if the V/J assignment was weak (E-value above 1e-6), the CDR3 was missing, or the read contained stop codons, out-of-frame junctions, or ambiguous translated residues. V3J clonotypes were defined as sequences sharing an identical inferred V gene, J gene, and CDR3 amino acid sequence. The percentage overlap between two repertoires was calculated by dividing the number of shared unique clonotypes by the size of the smaller repertoire. RTK rarefaction, the Chao1 estimator, and Recon v2.1 estimates of unobserved clonotypes were used to assess repertoire richness. For all TCRbeta clonotypes obtained by the gDNA method from a handful of donors, generation probabilities were computed with OLGA. Drawn from immuneACCESS, this table holds only the in-frame rearrangements with V and J called that TCRdb kept. Clones are partly lost; checked studies trace under half to an unresolved V gene and leave the rest unexplained. That table furnishes V, J and clone size, whereas the DNA furnished D and trimming. Counted in this sample were about 2.4 million clones; over 85% of them appeared once. The top ten clonotypes cover 0.36% of the sample.

CDR1 MDHEN and CDR2 SYDVKM were looked up in the germline V gene. A distance of 10 bases separates the germline ends of V and J, which lose 2 bases and 5 bases respectively. From its cysteine to its phenylalanine, the CDR3 spans 13 amino acids. Only the CDR3 DNA stays, 39 bases, in frame from base 1. What the research found in general, with its limitations: Rarefaction of sorted-subset datasets indicated incomplete sequencing despite the large sequencing depth. When several donors were compared, the shared fraction of clonotypes was around 5% for naive CD4, about 4% for naive CD8, 2% to 2.5% for memory CD4, and less than 0.45% for memory CD8. Compared with non-shared clonotypes, clonotypes shared by all four sorted-subset donors had higher generation probabilities. Based on pairwise subsampling, the degree of clonotype sharing among donors was expected to be affected by sequencing depth. Larger estimated clonotype richness was generally found for naive subsets than for memory subsets. The small number of donors limited the genetic and exposure-history diversity represented. Sampling was limited to blood, and TCR repertoires in tissue likely differ from TCR repertoires in blood.

Here the chain combines TRBV28 and TRBJ2-7, and possibly TRBD1, on 6 matching bases. Sequenced: naive CD4+ T cells from PBMCs. This specimen's cell subset or site label, per the study, means: CD45RA+ positively selected. This receptor was obtained from a man aged 18 to 29 in good health. Some clones in this sample may be carry-over from other donors' samples. CDR3 sequence: CASSLPTGNEQYF. The nucleotide sequence reads TGTGCCAGCAGTTTACCCACAGGGAACGAGCAGTACTTC.